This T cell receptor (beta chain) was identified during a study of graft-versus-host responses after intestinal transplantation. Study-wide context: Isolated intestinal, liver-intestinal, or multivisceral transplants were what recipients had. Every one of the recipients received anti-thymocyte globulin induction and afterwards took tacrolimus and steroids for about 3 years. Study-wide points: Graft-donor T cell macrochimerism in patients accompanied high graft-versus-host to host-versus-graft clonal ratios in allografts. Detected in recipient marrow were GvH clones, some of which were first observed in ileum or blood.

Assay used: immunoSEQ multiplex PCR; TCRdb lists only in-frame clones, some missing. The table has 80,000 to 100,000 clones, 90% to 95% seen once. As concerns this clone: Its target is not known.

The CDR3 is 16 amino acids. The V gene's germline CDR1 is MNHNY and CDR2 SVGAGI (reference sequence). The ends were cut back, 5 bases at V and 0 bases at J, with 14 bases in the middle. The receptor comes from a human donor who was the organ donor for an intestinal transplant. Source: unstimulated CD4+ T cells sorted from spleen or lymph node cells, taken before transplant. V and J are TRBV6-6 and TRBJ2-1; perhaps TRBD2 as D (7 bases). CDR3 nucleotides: TGTGCCAGCAGTCCGGGGAGGGGGGGCTCCTACAATGAGCAGTTCTTC. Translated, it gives CASSPGRGGSYNEQFF.